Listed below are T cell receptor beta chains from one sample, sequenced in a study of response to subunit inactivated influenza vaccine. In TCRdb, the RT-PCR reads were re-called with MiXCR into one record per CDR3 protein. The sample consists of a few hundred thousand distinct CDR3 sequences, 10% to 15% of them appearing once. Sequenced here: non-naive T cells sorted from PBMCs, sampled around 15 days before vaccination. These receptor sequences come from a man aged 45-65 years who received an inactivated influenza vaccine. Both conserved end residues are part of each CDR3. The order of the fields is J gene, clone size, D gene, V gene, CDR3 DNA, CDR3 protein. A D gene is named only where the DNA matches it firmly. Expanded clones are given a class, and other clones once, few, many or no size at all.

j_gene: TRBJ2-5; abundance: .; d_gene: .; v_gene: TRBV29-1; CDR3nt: TGCAGCGTAACCGGGGTTTCTAAAGAGACCCAGTACTTC; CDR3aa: CSVTGVSKETQYF
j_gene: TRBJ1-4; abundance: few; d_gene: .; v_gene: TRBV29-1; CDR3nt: TGCAGCGTTGGTCGACAGATTAATGAAAAACTGTTTTTT; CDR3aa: CSVGRQINEKLFF
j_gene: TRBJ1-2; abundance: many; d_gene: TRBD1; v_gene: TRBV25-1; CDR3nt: TGTGCCAGCAGCAGGGGGAGGGGCTATGGCTACACCTTC; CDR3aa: CASSRGRGYGYTF
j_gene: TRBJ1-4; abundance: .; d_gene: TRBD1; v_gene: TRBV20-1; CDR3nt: TGCAGTGTTCGGACAGGAAATGAAAAACTGTTTTTT; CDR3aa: CSVRTGNEKLFF
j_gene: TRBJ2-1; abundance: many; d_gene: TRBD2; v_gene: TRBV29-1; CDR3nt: TGCAGCGTTCAGCGGGAGGTAGGGAATGAGCAGTTCTTC; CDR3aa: CSVQREVGNEQFF
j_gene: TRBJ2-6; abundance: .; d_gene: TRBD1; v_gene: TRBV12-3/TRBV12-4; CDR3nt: TGTGCCAGCAGTCGGACGACAGGGATTTCTGGGGCCAACGTCCTGACTTTC; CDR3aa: CASSRTTGISGANVLTF
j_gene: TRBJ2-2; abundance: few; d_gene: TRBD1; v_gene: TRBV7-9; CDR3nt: TGTGCCAGCAGCTTACTCCCGGGACAGGGTACCGGGGAGCTGTTTTTT; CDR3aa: CASSLLPGQGTGELFF
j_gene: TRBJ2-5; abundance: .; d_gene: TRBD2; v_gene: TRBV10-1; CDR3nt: TGCGCCTGCAGTGAGGCGGGGGGCTCGAAAGAGACCCAGTACTTC; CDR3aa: CACSEAGGSKETQYF
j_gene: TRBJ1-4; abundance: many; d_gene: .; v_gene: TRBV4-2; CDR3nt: TGTGCCAGCAGCCAGAACCAGGGAGCAACTAATGAAAAACTGTTTTTT; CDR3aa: CASSQNQGATNEKLFF
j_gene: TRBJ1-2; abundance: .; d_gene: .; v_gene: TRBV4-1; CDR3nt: TGCGCCAGCAGCCAAGCCCTCCGGAGATTTAACTATGGCTACACCTTC; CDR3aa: CASSQALRRFNYGYTF
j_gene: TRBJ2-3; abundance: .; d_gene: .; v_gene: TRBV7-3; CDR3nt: TGTGCCAGCAGCTTTTCAGGGTTCAGCACAGATACGCAGTATTTT; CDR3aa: CASSFSGFSTDTQYF
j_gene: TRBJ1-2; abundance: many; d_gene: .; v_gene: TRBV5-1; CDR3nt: TGCGCCAGCAGCTCCCTCAACGGAGATGGCTACACCTTC; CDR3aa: CASSSLNGDGYTF
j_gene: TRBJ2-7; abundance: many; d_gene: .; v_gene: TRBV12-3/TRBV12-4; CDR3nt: TGTGCCAGCAGTTTAAGGGGGGGGCAGTTATACGAGCAGTACTTC; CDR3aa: CASSLRGGQLYEQYF
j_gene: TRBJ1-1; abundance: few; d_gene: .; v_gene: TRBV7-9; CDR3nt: TGTGCCAGCAGCCAGCGGTCTGAAGCTTTCTTT; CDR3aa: CASSQRSEAFF
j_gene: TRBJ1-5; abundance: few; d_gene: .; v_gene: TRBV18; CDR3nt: TGTGCCAGCTCACCGGATCAGAGAAATCAGCCCCAGCATTTT; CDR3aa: CASSPDQRNQPQHF